This T cell receptor beta chain is drawn from a study of blood T cell repertoires in COVID-19. The CDR3 has 16 amino acids. Germline assignment: CDR1 SGHVS and CDR2 FNYEAQ. The J segment lost 7 bases and the V segment lost 1 base, leaving 9 bases of the junction unmatched. Clones were read by immunoSEQ multiplex PCR, and TCRdb kept only the in-frame ones, dropping some. The repertoire holds tens of thousands of clones, with around 83% as singletons. The sequencing sample was made of peripheral blood. This TCR was recovered from a man aged 50 or older with active COVID-19. The chain couples TRBV7-6 to TRBJ2-1, with 8 bases matching TRBD1. This CDR3 is CASSLEQGASRNEQFF. The CDR3 DNA follows: TGTGCCAGCAGCTTAGAGCAGGGGGCATCGAGGAATGAGCAGTTCTTC.